Presented here are 18 T cell receptor beta chains from one specimen sequenced in a study of vaccination effects on CD4 cells after COVID-19 (dated 2022 in TCRdb). Antigens for these TCRs are unknown. Libraries were prepared through the immunoSEQ multiplex PCR assay. In its TCRdb copy, this immuneACCESS table keeps in-frame sequences only and misses some clones. Where compared with another copy, unresolved V genes explain less than half of these, and the others have no known cause. The sample data list 74,000 or so clones, and roughly 80% of these were observed just once. 9% to 15% of the sample rests with the top ten. In the ViraFEST assay, PBMC were stimulated with viral peptide pools, and TCR sequencing was then used to find antigen-specific CD4+ T cell clonotypes based on their expansion. After less than 13 days of culture, CD4+ T cells were isolated with the EasySep CD4+ T cell isolation kit. The absence of prior SARS-CoV-2 infection in healthy vaccine recipients was confirmed by negative nucleocapsid antibodies before and after vaccination.

This sample comprised CD4+ T cells from PBMCs cultured with SARS-CoV-2 spike peptides, obtained before COVID-19 vaccination. The intended sense of this specimen's cell subset or site label: SARS-CoV-2 spike overlapping peptide pool stimulation. The source is a human donor who received a COVID-19 vaccine.

This CDR3 reads CASSIGRDSILNTEAFF. The CDR3 nucleotides read TGTGCCAGTAGTATTGGCCGGGACAGCATCCTTAACACTGAAGCTTTCTTT. This chain uses TRBV19 with TRBJ1-1; 7 bases are a match to TRBD1. Germline assignment: CDR1 LNHDA and CDR2 SQIVND (reference sequence). V shed 3 bases, J shed 2 bases, and the junction held 12 bases outside the gene matches. The CDR3 sequence is 17 residues long.

V gene TRBV2 combines with J gene TRBJ1-2; a possible D gene is TRBD1 (6 bases). Trimming cost V 8 bases and J 4 bases, with 11 bases left between them. The CDR3 has 12 residues. Per germline, CDR1 SNHLY and CDR2 FYNNEI. The CDR3 here is CASAGDSYGYTF. CDR3 DNA: TGTGCCAGCGCAGGGGATAGCTATGGCTACACCTTC.

The chain carries TRBV5-1 and TRBJ2-5; 7 bases are a match to TRBD1. The CDR3 is 16 residues long. Germline CDR1 is SGHRS and CDR2 is YFSETQ. V shed 7 bases and J 1 base; nucleotides not matched to a gene: 13. CDR3 in DNA: TGCGCCAGCTACTACTCGACCGGGACAGTCCAAGAGACCCAGTACTTC. It is translated as CASYYSTGTVQETQYF. Together with reference TRBV5-1 and TRBJ2-5, the CDR3 gives the full variable domain: KAGVTQTPRYLIKTRGQQVTLSCSPISGHRSVSWYQQTPGQGLQFLFEYFSETQRNKGNFPGRFSGRQFSNSRSEMNVSTLELGDSALYLCASYYSTGTVQETQYFGPGTRLLVL.

The V and J genes are TRBV7-8 and TRBJ2-1, with 9 positions matching TRBD1. Germline assignment: CDR1 SGHVS and CDR2 FQNEAQ. The junction had 8 bases not matched to a gene; V was cut back by 5 bases and J by 6 bases. The CDR3 totals 15 residues. CDR3 coding DNA: TGTGCCAGCAGCCCTCCCGGGACAGGGCGCAATGAGCAGTTCTTC. It is translated as CASSPPGTGRNEQFF.

The genes are TRBV5-1 and TRBJ2-3; maybe TRBD1 (6 bases). Trimming pared 0 bases from V and 7 bases from J, leaving 15 bases between. This CDR3 region has 15 residues. The germline V gene encodes CDR1 SGHRS and CDR2 YFSETQ. CDR3 in DNA: TGCGCCAGCAGCTTGGGGCAGGGGCAATCTCATACGCAGTATTTT. Residues: CASSLGQGQSHTQYF. Looking up the rest from reference TRBV5-1 and TRBJ2-3 gives the full variable domain: KAGVTQTPRYLIKTRGQQVTLSCSPISGHRSVSWYQQTPGQGLQFLFEYFSETQRNKGNFPGRFSGRQFSNSRSEMNVSTLELGDSALYLCASSLGQGQSHTQYFGPGTRLTVL.

This clone appeared a few times. CDR3: CASRYGQGPAKILYEQYV. The DNA for the CDR3 is TGCGCCAGCAGATACGGACAGGGGCCCGCCAAAATCCTCTACGAGCAGTACGTC. J is TRBJ2-7 and V is TRBV5-1, with 9 nucleotides matching TRBD1. Germline CDR1 is SGHRS and CDR2 is YFSETQ. The J segment lost 3 bases and the V segment lost 5 bases, leaving 18 bases of the junction unmatched. CDR3 length: 18 residues.

This clone was observed once. The chain links TRBV5-1 to TRBJ1-2; D is unresolved. This CDR3 has 13 amino acids. CDR1 and CDR2 (germline): SGHRS, YFSETQ. Trimming removed 0 bases from V and 7 bases from J, with 10 bases in between. The CDR3 protein is CASSLGPGLGYTF. CDR3 DNA: TGCGCCAGCAGCTTGGGCCCGGGTCTTGGCTACACCTTC.

The V gene is TRBV6-5, the J gene TRBJ1-2; D unresolved. CDR3 length: 15 amino acids. The germline gives CDR1 MNHEY, CDR2 SVGAGI. With 6 bases removed from V and 8 bases from J, the gap between germline ends came to 22 bases. CDR3: CASRYNGPPTSGYTF. Written as DNA, the CDR3 is TGTGCCAGCAGATACAACGGGCCACCAACCTCAGGCTACACCTTC.

This clone was observed once. The chain uses TRBV24-1 and TRBJ2-3; D is uncertain. The V end was cut by 9 bases, the J end by 8 bases, with 17 bases between. CDR3 size: 13 residues. The germline V gene has CDR1 KGHDR and CDR2 SFDVKD. The CDR3 sequence: CATASVSVFTQYF. CDR3 DNA: TGTGCCACCGCGTCCGTTTCGGTTTTTACGCAGTATTTT.

The J gene is TRBJ2-6, the V gene TRBV18; D could derive from TRBD1 or TRBD2 (5 bases each). Between the trimmed V and J ends, which lost 3 bases and 3 bases, there was a span of 12 bases. In germline, CDR1 is KGHSH, CDR2 LQKENI. The CDR3 is 16 amino acids. The DNA for the CDR3 is TGTGCCAGCTCACCGGGTAGAGGGGTTGGGGCCAACGTCCTGACTTTC. It is translated as CASSPGRGVGANVLTF.

This rearrangement joins TRBV10-3 to TRBJ1-2; D call uncertain. This CDR3 region has 15 residues. Germline V gene sequence: CDR1 ENHRY, CDR2 SYGVKD. Trimming removed 2 bases at V and 0 bases at J, with 10 bases between. This chain's CDR3 is CAISEDSSPNYGYTF. The CDR3 region has the DNA TGTGCCATCAGTGAGGATAGCTCTCCTAACTATGGCTACACCTTC.

The count of this clone is one. This chain links TRBV28 with TRBJ1-3, with 9 bases lining up with TRBD1. The CDR3 spans 14 residues. V dropped 5 bases and J dropped 3; count of bases not matched to a gene: 2. Germline CDR1 reads MDHEN; CDR2 reads SYDVKM. CDR3 protein: CASSRTGDGNTIYF. CDR3 nucleotides: TGTGCCAGCAGTAGGACAGGGGATGGAAACACCATATATTTT. Full variable domain (outside the CDR3, taken from reference TRBV28 and TRBJ1-3): DVKVTQSSRYLVKRTGEKVFLECVQDMDHENMFWYRQDPGLGLRLIYFSYDVKMKEKGDIPEGYSVSREKKERFSLILESASTNQTSMYLCASSRTGDGNTIYFGEGSWLTVV.

The chain uses TRBV27 and TRBJ2-3, with a weak D call TRBD2 (5 bases). CDR1 and CDR2 from the germline V gene are MNHEY and SMNVEV (reference sequence). The CDR3 runs 13 residues. V was shortened by 3 bases and J by 6 bases, with 10 bases between the two germline ends. The CDR3 DNA reads TGTGCCAGCAGTTTCGTCCAGCGGGATACGCAGTATTTT. This sequence encodes CASSFVQRDTQYF.

This clone was counted a few times. The chain employs TRBV10-1 and TRBJ1-2, with D tentatively TRBD1 (5 bases). The CDR3 length is 14 residues. CDR1 and CDR2 from the germline V gene are WNHNN and SYGVQD (reference sequence). Trimming cost V 0 bases and J 9 bases, with 14 bases left between them. As DNA, the CDR3 is TGCGCCAGCAGTGAGTCTGCGGGGCAAACCAGCTACACCTTC. Translating it yields CASSESAGQTSYTF.

The V and J genes are TRBV2 and TRBJ1-2, with a possible D match to TRBD1 (5 bases). Germline V gives CDR1 SNHLY, CDR2 FYNNEI. V lost 0 bases and J lost 0, with 11 bases in between. The CDR3 contains 16 residues. The CDR3 protein is CASSEALRVANYGYTF. CDR3 bases: TGTGCCAGCAGTGAAGCGCTCAGGGTAGCTAACTATGGCTACACCTTC.

This clone was detected a few times. V is TRBV4-2 and J is TRBJ2-3, with D perhaps assigned TRBD1 or TRBD2 (5 bases each). Germline V gives CDR1 LGHNA, CDR2 YNFKEQ. Trimming shortened V by 8 bases and J by 0 bases, and 12 bases separated the two germline ends. This CDR3 is built from 14 residues. The CDR3 spells CASQAGRSTDTQYF. In DNA form, the CDR3 reads TGTGCCAGCCAGGCAGGGAGAAGCACAGATACGCAGTATTTT.

This clone was seen once. The chain joins TRBV19 to TRBJ2-5, with 7 positions matching TRBD1. From germline, CDR1 is LNHDA and CDR2 SQIVND (reference sequence). V was clipped by 5 bases and J by 2 bases; unmatched bases: 5. This CDR3 is 14 amino acids long. The CDR3 region has the DNA TGTGCCAGTAGTCCCCGACAGGGTCAAGAGACCCAGTACTTC. The encoded protein is CASSPRQGQETQYF.

This clone was detected once. This CDR3 is CASRRSMFGANVLTF. CDR3 bases: TGTGCCAGCAGACGCTCCATGTTTGGGGCCAACGTCCTGACTTTC. The chain joins TRBV6-5 to TRBJ2-6; no reliable D call. CDR1 is MNHEY and CDR2 is SVGAGI in the germline V gene. The CDR3 sequence is 15 residues long. Deletions cut 6 bases from V and 3 bases from J, with 12 bases between.